This TCR beta chain was sequenced in a study of blood T cells in healthy people across ages (dated by TCRdb to 2013 to 2016). For context, the study as a whole: In model experiments, template switching captured about one uniquely barcoded TCR beta cDNA molecule for every two T cells. To track age-related changes in TCR beta repertoire diversity, the study relied on deep sequencing normalized with unique cDNA molecular identifiers. The donors were split into four age groups: young (average about 15 years), middle-aged (roughly 42), aged (approximately 60) and long-lived (under 85). For two donors (one aged 18 to 30 and one aged 80 or older), the study analyzed two additional independent replicas of 1 million unique cDNA reads from the same blood draw. Overall study outcomes, separate from this receptor: Bulk unsorted PBMC profiling prevented conclusive comparison of naive and antigen-experienced compartments. Estimates of total diversity based on one million sequenced T cells were considered lower bounds and underestimates. There was a strong correlation between observed TCR beta diversity and the percentage of naive T cells measured by flow cytometry. Compared with the aged group, the long-lived group had more naive CD4+ T cells, fewer expanded clones and increased TCR diversity, a pattern suggesting age selection. Because the CMV infection status of the donors was unknown, age-related changes in expanded clonotypes may potentially have been confounded. Observed TCR beta diversity per million T cells fell roughly linearly with age, and a significant reduction was already apparent by age around 44.

Measured from the cysteine to the phenylalanine, the CDR3 is 14 residues long. The read is trimmed to its CDR3 DNA, 42 bases read in frame from base 1. Reading the germline V gene gives CDR1 LGHNA and CDR2 YNFKEQ. As for this clonotype: Its binding antigen is unknown. Per-base quality was not reported, and no clone a single base away is much larger than it.

Libraries were constructed by 5' RACE. The sequencer was an Illumina HiSeq 2500. The second PCR ran for about 7 to 11 cycles and used a J-beta primer mix along with a sample-barcoded 5' primer. Each TCR beta cDNA molecule received a unique molecular identifier from a template-switch 5' adaptor carrying 12 random nucleotides. Each sample yielded at least 2.5 million CDR3-containing paired-end reads. All of the RNA was converted into first-strand cDNA using the Mint cDNA synthesis kit, with a TRBC-specific oligonucleotide serving as the primer. Following uracil-DNA glycosylase treatment, all cDNA underwent a first 18-cycle PCR with the universal primers M1SS and BC2_uni_R. Concerning the study's data processing: Each sample was normalized by randomly selecting 1 million high-quality reads, each carrying a distinct molecular identifier. Reads sharing molecular identifiers were discarded rather than binned into consensus sequences. MiTCR, run with a Q25 quality threshold and the strictest error-elimination algorithm, handled CDR3 identification, clonotype clustering and error correction. A nonparametric unseen species model with Euler transformation was used to estimate a lower bound on total TCR beta diversity. TCRdb reprocessed the public reads (quality trimming at Q25 with fastp, clone calling with MiXCR) and kept in-frame beta chains. Entries that share a CDR3 protein sequence are merged under the most common genes and DNA. These V and J calls are TCRdb output, not the study's own analysis. Within this sample are around 1,000,000 distinct CDR3 sequences, with about 25% of them counted one time only. The leading ten clones occupy approximately 0.71% of the sample.

The donors were 40 or so Caucasian individuals from Russia, aged roughly 6 to 100 years, who were systemically healthy. Each donor gave approximately 9.3 milliliters of peripheral blood, collected into EDTA-treated Vacutainer tubes. Ficoll-Paque density-gradient centrifugation was used to isolate PBMCs, with at least 6 million obtained per sample. Total RNA, at least 6 micrograms per sample, was extracted from PBMCs with Trizol reagent. The percentages of naive CD45RAhigh/CD27high T cells were determined by flow cytometry on a PBMC aliquot from every donor. These data also formed part of another study, on T cells of mothers and their children. According to the second study: Nine systemically healthy Caucasian individuals served as donors, namely three mothers together with their six children. cDNA synthesis used all of the extracted RNA, with approximately 1.4 ug of RNA in each 15 ul reaction. In the second PCR, the M1S primer introduced both the sample barcodes and 2-4 random nucleotides. More than 8 million TCR beta CDR3 reads were obtained from each mother, and approximately 3 million reads were obtained from each child. TCR recombination output is similarly shaped by thymic selection in related and unrelated pairs, with a minor effect exerted by inherited differences. Normalized repertoire overlap was always slightly but never significantly higher in related than unrelated mother-child pairs. No persistent microchimeric T cell clones were detected, at a sensitivity of roughly 99 clones per million clonotypes. Deep NGS was used in the study to compare the TCR beta repertoires of mothers and children and to look for features that separate related mother-child pairs from unrelated individuals. The mean age was around 40 +/- 4 years for the mothers and about 12 +/- 4 years for the children. After adapters were ligated using NEBNext reagents, the libraries underwent 100+100 nt paired-end sequencing on an Illumina HiSeq 2000. To avoid cross-contamination, the mother libraries and the child libraries were prepared a month apart and sequenced in separate runs. Between about 500,000 and 2,100,000 distinct TCR beta clonotypes were identified per donor. Naive TCR beta clonotypes were estimated from low-frequency clonotypes matched to each donor's FACS-determined naive share, without sorting.

What was sequenced was blood. In this chain, TRBV4-2 is recombined with TRBJ2-5, with 7 bases in between that match TRBD1. The J call is uncertain, as TRBJ2-7 better fits the DNA end. This sequence originates from a girl aged 2-10 years in good health. The nucleotide sequence reads as follows: TGTGCCAGCAGCCGGGACAGCTCAACCTACGAGCAGTACTTC. It specifies CASSRDSSTYEQYF.